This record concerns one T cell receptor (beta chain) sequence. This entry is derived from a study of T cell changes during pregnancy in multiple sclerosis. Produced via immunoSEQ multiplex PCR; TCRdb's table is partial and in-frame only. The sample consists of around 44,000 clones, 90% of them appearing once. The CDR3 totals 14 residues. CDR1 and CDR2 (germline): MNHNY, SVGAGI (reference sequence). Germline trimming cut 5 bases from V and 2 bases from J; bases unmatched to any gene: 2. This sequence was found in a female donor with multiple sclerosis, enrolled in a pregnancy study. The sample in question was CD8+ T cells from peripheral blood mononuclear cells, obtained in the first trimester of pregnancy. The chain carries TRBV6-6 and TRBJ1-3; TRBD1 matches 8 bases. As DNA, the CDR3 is TGTGCCAGCAGTGAGGACAGGGCTGGAAACACCATATATTTT. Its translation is CASSEDRAGNTIYF.